This entry features one T cell receptor beta chain sequence. What it recognizes is unknown. The germline gives CDR1 MDHEN, CDR2 SYDVKM. The CDR3 spans 11 residues. The ends were cut back, 7 bases at V and 7 bases at J, with 10 bases in the middle. A 5'RACE reaction primed in the constant segment made cDNA libraries of TCR alpha and TCR beta, and these carried sample barcodes and UMIs. TCRdb re-called the 5' RACE reads with MiXCR, one entry per CDR3 protein. This sample has 270,000 or so distinct CDR3 sequences, with about a sixth found just once. This specimen comes from a study of T-cell memory formation after mild COVID-19. Overall study findings and caveats: Those CD4+ clones that contracted were mainly in CM and EM (CD8+ ones in EMRA). The appearance of some responding clones in pre-infection memory suggested that cross-reactive memory joined. From day 15 to 85, contracting clones were balanced between CD4 and CD8, whereas later expanders leaned toward CD4+.

The genes are TRBV28 and TRBJ1-1; tentatively, D is TRBD1 (5 bases). The TCR comes from a man aged 18 to 29 who had mild COVID-19 (a few samples of this study predate the infection). Cell type and time point are not known. Source material: PBMCs or a T cell subset sorted from them (not recorded which). The CDR3 DNA reads TGTGCCAGCATCGGGGGGTATGAAGCTTTCTTT. It is translated as CASIGGYEAFF.